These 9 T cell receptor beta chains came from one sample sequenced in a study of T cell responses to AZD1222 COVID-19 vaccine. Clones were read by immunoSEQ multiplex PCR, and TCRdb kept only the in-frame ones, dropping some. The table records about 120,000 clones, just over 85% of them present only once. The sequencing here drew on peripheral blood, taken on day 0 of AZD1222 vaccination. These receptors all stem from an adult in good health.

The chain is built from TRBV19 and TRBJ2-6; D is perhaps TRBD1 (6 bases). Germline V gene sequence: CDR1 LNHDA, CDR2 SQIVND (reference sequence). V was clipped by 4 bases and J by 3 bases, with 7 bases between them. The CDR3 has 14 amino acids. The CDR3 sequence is CASSKGDGANVLTF. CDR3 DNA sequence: TGTGCCAGTAGTAAGGGGGATGGGGCCAACGTCCTGACTTTC.

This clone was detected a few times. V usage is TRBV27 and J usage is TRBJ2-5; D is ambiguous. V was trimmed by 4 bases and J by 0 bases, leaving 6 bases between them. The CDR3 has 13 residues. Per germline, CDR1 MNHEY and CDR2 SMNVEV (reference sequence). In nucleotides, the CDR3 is TGTGCCAGCAGTTCTTTAAACCAAGAGACCCAGTACTTC. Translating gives CASSSLNQETQYF.

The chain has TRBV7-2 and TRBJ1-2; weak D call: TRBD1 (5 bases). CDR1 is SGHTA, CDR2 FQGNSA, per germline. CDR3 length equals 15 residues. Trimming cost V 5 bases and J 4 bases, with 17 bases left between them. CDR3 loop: CASSLPPAGTYGYTF. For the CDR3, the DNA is TGTGCCAGCAGCCTCCCCCCGGCGGGGACCTATGGCTACACCTTC. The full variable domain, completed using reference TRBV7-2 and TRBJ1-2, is GAGVSQSPSNKVTEKGKDVELRCDPISGHTALYWYRQSLGQGLEFLIYFQGNSAPDKSGLPSDRFSAERTGGSVSTLTIQRTQQEDSAVYLCASSLPPAGTYGYTFGSGTRLTVV.

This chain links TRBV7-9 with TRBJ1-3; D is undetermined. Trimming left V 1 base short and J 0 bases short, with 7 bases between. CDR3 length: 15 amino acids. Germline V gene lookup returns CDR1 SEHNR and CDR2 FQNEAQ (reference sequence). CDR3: CASSLDYSSGNTIYF. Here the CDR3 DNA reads TGTGCCAGCAGCTTAGACTACAGCTCTGGAAACACCATATATTTT.

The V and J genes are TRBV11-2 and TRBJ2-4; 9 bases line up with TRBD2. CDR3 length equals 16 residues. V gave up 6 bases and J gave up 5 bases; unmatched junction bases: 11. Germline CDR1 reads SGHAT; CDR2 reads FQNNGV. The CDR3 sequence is CASSGLGGRAENIQYF. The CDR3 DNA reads TGTGCCAGCAGTGGTTTAGGCGGGAGGGCCGAAAACATTCAGTACTTC.

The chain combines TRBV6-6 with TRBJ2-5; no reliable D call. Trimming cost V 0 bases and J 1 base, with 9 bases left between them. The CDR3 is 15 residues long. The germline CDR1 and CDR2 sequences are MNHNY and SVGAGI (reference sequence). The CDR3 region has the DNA TGTGCCAGCAGTTACTCGAGCCGGGTCCAAGAGACCCAGTACTTC. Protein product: CASSYSSRVQETQYF.

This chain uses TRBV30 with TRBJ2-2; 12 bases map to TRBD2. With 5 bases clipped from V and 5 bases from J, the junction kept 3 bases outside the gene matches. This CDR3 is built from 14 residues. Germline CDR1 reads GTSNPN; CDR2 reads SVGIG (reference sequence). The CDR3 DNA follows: TGTGCCTGGGGACTAGCGGGACGTACCGGGGAGCTGTTTTTT. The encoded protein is CAWGLAGRTGELFF.

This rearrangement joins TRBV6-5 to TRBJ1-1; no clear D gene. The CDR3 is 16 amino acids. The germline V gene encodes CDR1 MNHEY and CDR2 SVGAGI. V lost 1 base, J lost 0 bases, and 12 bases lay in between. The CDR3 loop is CASSYWQPNMNTEAFF. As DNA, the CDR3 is TGTGCCAGCAGTTACTGGCAGCCAAATATGAACACTGAAGCTTTCTTT.

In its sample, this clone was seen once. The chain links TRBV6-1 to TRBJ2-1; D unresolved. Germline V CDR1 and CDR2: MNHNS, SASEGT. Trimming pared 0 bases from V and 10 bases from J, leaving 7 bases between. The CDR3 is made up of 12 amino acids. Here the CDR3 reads CASSEALTEQFF. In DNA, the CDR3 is TGTGCCAGCAGTGAAGCGCTCACCGAGCAGTTCTTC.